What follows is one TCR beta chain and its context. This sample was taken from a study of blood T cell repertoires in COVID-19. The overall study: The origin of the acute and convalescent COVID-19 samples was the United States, Italy and Spain. PBMCs, B-cell-depleted T cells, or T cells provided the cDNA or gDNA that made up the material.

Assay used: immunoSEQ multiplex PCR; TCRdb lists only in-frame clones, some missing. The table lists tens of thousands of clones, 82% of them singletons. With 0 bases removed from V and 4 bases from J, the gap between germline ends came to 12 bases. Germline CDR1 reads LGHNA; CDR2 reads YSLEER. The CDR3 covers 15 residues. The rearrangement links TRBV4-3 to TRBJ1-1; the D gene is possibly TRBD1 (5 bases). The sequencing sample was made of peripheral blood. This clonotype was obtained from a human donor in a cohort sampled during active COVID-19. The CDR3 loop reads CASSQEWGGSTEAFF. CDR3 coding DNA: TGCGCCAGCAGCCAAGAATGGGGGGGGAGCACTGAAGCTTTCTTT.